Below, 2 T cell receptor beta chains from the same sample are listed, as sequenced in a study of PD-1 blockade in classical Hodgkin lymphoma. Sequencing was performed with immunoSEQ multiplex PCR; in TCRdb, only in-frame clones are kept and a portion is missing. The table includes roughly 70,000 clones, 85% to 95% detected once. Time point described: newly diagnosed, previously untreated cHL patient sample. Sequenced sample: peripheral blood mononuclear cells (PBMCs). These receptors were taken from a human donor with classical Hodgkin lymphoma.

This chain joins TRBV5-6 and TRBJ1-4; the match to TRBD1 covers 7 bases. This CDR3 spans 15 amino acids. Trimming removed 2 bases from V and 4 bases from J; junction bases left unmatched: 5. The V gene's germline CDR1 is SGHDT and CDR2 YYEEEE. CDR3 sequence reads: CASSLQGRLNEKLFF. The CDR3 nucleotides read TGTGCCAGCAGCTTACAGGGGCGACTTAATGAAAAACTGTTTTTT.

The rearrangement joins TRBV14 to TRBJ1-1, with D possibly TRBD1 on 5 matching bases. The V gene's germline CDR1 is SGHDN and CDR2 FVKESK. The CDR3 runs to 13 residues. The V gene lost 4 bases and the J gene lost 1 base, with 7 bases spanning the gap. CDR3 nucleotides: TGTGCCAGCAGCCTCCAGGGGAACACTGAAGCTTTCTTT. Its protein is CASSLQGNTEAFF.